Listed below are T cell receptor beta chains from one sample, sequenced in a study of shared clonotypes between healthy human individuals. Measured with immunoSEQ multiplex PCR; TCRdb has only the in-frame clones, and not every one. The data hold millions of clones, with around 93% observed a single time. Sequenced input: naive CD8+ T cells from PBMCs. The receptors here all came from a man younger than 35 in good health. Some clones in this sample may be carry-over from other donors' samples. CDR3s include the opening cysteine and the closing phenylalanine or tryptophan. Fields, in order: V gene, D gene, J gene, clone size, CDR3 length, CDR3 DNA, CDR3 protein. D genes are given only for firm matches. Size is omitted from some rows. Given values are once, few, many or a class for expanded clones.

TRBV29-1,.,TRBJ2-1,.,14,TGCAGCGCCCAGTGGGCTCCCCCTAGGGATGAGCAGTTCTTC,CSAQWAPPRDEQFF
TRBV28,.,TRBJ1-5,.,14,TGTGCCAGCAGCTTCGGACAGTATAATCAGCCCCAGCATTTT,CASSFGQYNQPQHF
TRBV6-6,.,TRBJ2-7,.,13,TGTGCCAGCAGTAGCGGGTTGGTCTACGAGCAGTACTTC,CASSSGLVYEQYF
TRBV7-8,.,TRBJ2-7,.,14,TGTGCCAGCAGCCCCACGGGGGTTGAGTACGAGCAGTACTTC,CASSPTGVEYEQYF
TRBV7-3,TRBD2,TRBJ2-4,once,14,TGTGCCAGCAGCCTTACAGCGGGGGAAAACATTCAGTACTTC,CASSLTAGENIQYF
TRBV9,TRBD1,TRBJ1-2,.,11,TGTGCCAGCAGCGGGACAGGTGGCTACACCTTC,CASSGTGGYTF
TRBV11-3,TRBD1,TRBJ2-2,.,14,TGTGCCAGCAGCCCGACAGGGACCCCCGGGGAGCTGTTTTTT,CASSPTGTPGELFF
TRBV5-1,.,TRBJ1-2,.,16,TGCGCCAGCAGCTCGACCCCTTACGGTGGATTCGATGGCTACACCTTC,CASSSTPYGGFDGYTF
TRBV28,.,TRBJ2-7,.,14,TGTGCCAGCAGTCCCCCGGGGGGCGCCCCCGAGCAGTACTTC,CASSPPGGAPEQYF
TRBV27,.,TRBJ2-7,.,15,TGTGCCAGCAGTTCCCTCCCGGCCCCGGCCTACGAGCAGTACTTC,CASSSLPAPAYEQYF
TRBV9,TRBD2,TRBJ2-2,.,13,TGTGCCAGCATGTCCGGGGGGACCGGGGAGCTGTTTTTT,CASMSGGTGELFF
TRBV29-1,.,TRBJ1-1,.,13,TGCAGCGTTTCGGGCCTCCTAAACACTGAAGCTTTCTTT,CSVSGLLNTEAFF
TRBV28,.,TRBJ1-5,.,14,TGTGCCAGCAGTTCGAACAGAAGGGTTCAGCCCCAGCATTTT,CASSSNRRVQPQHF
TRBV14,.,TRBJ2-7,.,12,TGTGCCAGCAGCAAGGGATACGCCGAGCAGTACTTC,CASSKGYAEQYF
TRBV19,TRBD1,TRBJ1-5,.,15,TGTGCCAGTAGTCCAGACAGGGGGGGCAATCAGCCCCAGCATTTT,CASSPDRGGNQPQHF
TRBV19,.,TRBJ2-3,.,14,TGTGCCAGTAGTATAGTACTATTCGCAGATACGCAGTATTTT,CASSIVLFADTQYF
TRBV27,.,TRBJ1-5,.,14,TGTGCCAGCAGTTTATTGGAGGGAAGGGAGCCCCAGCATTTT,CASSLLEGREPQHF
TRBV18,TRBD1,TRBJ2-1,.,18,TGTGCCAGCTCACTCCTTTCGTTTGACAGGGGCGGGTACAATGAGCAGTTCTTC,CASSLLSFDRGGYNEQFF